A selection of T cell receptor beta chains follows, all from one sample in a study of cytomegalovirus exposure and HLA in healthy donors. Libraries were prepared by immunoSEQ multiplex PCR; TCRdb keeps only in-frame clonotypes and omits some of them. Across about 150,000 clones, the top ten clones capture under 2% of the sample. The sequencing sample was made of PBMCs. These receptors were obtained from a woman aged 45-65 years in good health and CMV-seronegative. Both conserved end residues are part of each CDR3.

TRBV28 11 CASRRQNEQFF
TRBV11-2 13 CASSFTGEETRYF
TRBV28 14 CASSGTGGTHEQYF
TRBV5-6 14 CASSLGAVNTEAFF
TRBV27 15 CASSQGTLATGEQYF
TRBV28 15 CASSPLAESSYEQYF
TRBV7-2 12 CASSLGEYGYTF
TRBV28 13 CASSLGRSVEQYF
TRBV7-6 15 CASSLAGRGYNEQFF
TRBV11-3 14 CASSAGQSYNEQFF
TRBV18 18 CASSISPRDRYSDTEAFF
TRBV5-6 16 CASSPLRTSGIYEQYF
TRBV5-1 15 CASSLDQGDTDTQYF
TRBV11-1 15 CASSLAMNGDSPLHF
TRBV7-6 14 CASSRSVNGYEQYF
TRBV4-3 15 CASSPRRGSNYGYTF
TRBV18 14 CASSTRGNLYEQYF
TRBV9 12 CASSVGEHGYTF
TRBV5-6 14 CASSWTGVPETQYF
TRBV5-4 13 CASSLEASGEQFF
TRBV30 13 CAWTQGSNQPQHF
TRBV28 14 CASGVQGAAYEQYF
TRBV5-8 15 CASSLGGRGSDTQYF
TRBV2 14 CASRGTSGGYEQFF
TRBV5-1 18 CASSSAGTGLGRVGELFF
TRBV7-9 13 CASSFPSSYEQYF
TRBV2 15 CASHWAGPNTGELFF
TRBV5-1 14 CASSAQGSQETQYF
TRBV28 14 CASKGGGSYNEQFF